The 18 T cell receptor beta chains below come from one sample, sequenced in a study of early T cells in non-severe SARS-CoV-2 infection. TCRdb re-derived calls from the 5' RACE reads in MiXCR, one entry per CDR3 protein. The sample lists around 63,000 distinct CDR3 sequences, 10% to 15% seen once, with around 4.5% in the top ten. Sequenced sample: whole blood. The receptors originated from an adult who was a healthcare worker with PCR-confirmed SARS-CoV-2 infection or an uninfected control (not recorded which).

This clonotype occurred many times. The chain carries TRBV3-1 and TRBJ2-1; D may be TRBD1 (5 bases). Trimming stripped 4 bases from V and 9 bases from J, with 10 bases between. Germline V gene lookup returns CDR1 LGHDT and CDR2 YNNKEL (reference sequence). The CDR3 length is 12 residues. The CDR3 DNA reads as TGTGCCAGCAGCCGGGGCCGGGTTGAGCAGTTCTTC. Its protein product is CASSRGRVEQFF.

This clonotype was counted ten times or more. The chain recombines TRBV3-1 with TRBJ2-3, with D perhaps TRBD2 (6 bases). The CDR3 runs 15 residues. Trimming pared 2 bases from V and 0 bases from J, leaving 9 bases between. CDR1 and CDR2 from the germline V gene are LGHDT and YNNKEL (reference sequence). The CDR3 DNA is TGTGCCAGCAGCCAACTGGGGACTAGCACAGATACGCAGTATTTT. Its protein product is CASSQLGTSTDTQYF.

This clonotype showed up many times. This chain connects TRBV5-1 to TRBJ1-6; tentative D call: TRBD1 (6 bases). CDR1 SGHRS and CDR2 YFSETQ come from the germline V gene. The CDR3 sequence is 14 residues long. The germline V and J ends were trimmed by 5 bases and 10 bases, with 16 bases remaining between them. The CDR3 DNA is TGCGCCAGCAGGTCATTTCAGGGGATATCACCCCTCCACTTT. Translating it yields CASRSFQGISPLHF.

This clonotype was seen many times. The chain is built from TRBV20-1 and TRBJ2-7, with 10 bases matching TRBD1. Unmatched junction bases numbered 12, after V lost 6 bases and J lost 7 bases. The CDR3 runs 14 residues. Germline values: CDR1 DFQATT, CDR2 SNEGSKA (reference sequence). CDR3 nucleotide sequence: TGCAGTGCCCCTAAACCGGGACAGGGGCCGGAGCAGTACTTC. Amino acids: CSAPKPGQGPEQYF.

This clonotype has at least ten counts. The chain joins TRBV11-2 to TRBJ2-7, with TRBD1 matching 11 bases. The germline V gene has CDR1 SGHAT and CDR2 FQNNGV. This CDR3 is 14 amino acids long. With 3 bases clipped from V and 7 bases from J, the junction kept 5 bases outside the gene matches. The CDR3: CASSFGTGGWEQYF. DNA of the CDR3: TGTGCCAGCAGCTTTGGGACAGGGGGGTGGGAGCAGTACTTC.

This clonotype was observed a few times. This chain connects TRBV4-1 to TRBJ1-2; D remains ambiguous. Trimming pared 0 bases from V and 7 bases from J, leaving 12 bases between. CDR3 length: 14 amino acids. Germline V gene data show CDR1 as MGHRA and CDR2 as YSYEKL. The CDR3 region is CASSQDKANFGYTF. CDR3 nucleotide sequence: TGCGCCAGCAGCCAAGATAAGGCGAATTTTGGCTACACCTTC.

The sample holds a few counts of this clonotype. The chain uses TRBV15 and TRBJ2-3; D is perhaps TRBD1 (6 bases). The length of the CDR3 is 14 residues. Between the trimmed V and J ends, which lost 1 base and 5 bases, there was a span of 10 bases. CDR1 is LNHNV, CDR2 YYDKDF, per germline (reference sequence). The CDR3 sequence: CATSRGGRLDTQYF. CDR3 nucleotides: TGTGCCACCAGCAGAGGGGGGCGCTTAGATACGCAGTATTTT.

This clonotype was detected only a few times. The V gene is TRBV15, the J gene TRBJ1-1; possible D gene TRBD1, 5 bases. The germline CDR1 and CDR2 sequences are LNHNV and YYDKDF (reference sequence). The CDR3 sequence is 15 residues long. Trimming removed 1 base from V and 6 bases from J, with 15 bases in between. CDR3 in DNA: TGTGCCACCAGCAGAGGTTCAGCCCAAGGGGCTGAAGCTTTCTTT. Its translation: CATSRGSAQGAEAFF.

This clonotype appeared many times. V is TRBV11-2 and J is TRBJ2-3; 10 positions match TRBD1. Germline V gene lookup returns CDR1 SGHAT and CDR2 FQNNGV. V trimming: 4 bases; J trimming: 2 bases; junction bases outside the gene matches: 6. The CDR3 is 16 amino acids. The CDR3 DNA follows: TGTGCCAGCAGCTCAAGGACAGGGGGGTTCACAGATACGCAGTATTTT. Residues: CASSSRTGGFTDTQYF.

This clonotype was counted between two and nine times. The rearrangement joins TRBV5-1 to TRBJ2-5, with unresolved D. V lost 0 bases and J 3 bases, leaving 15 bases between the germline ends. Germline-derived CDR1 and CDR2 are SGHRS and YFSETQ. The CDR3 is 16 amino acids. The CDR3 is CASSLGTWIEKETQYF. The CDR3 region has the DNA TGCGCCAGCAGCTTGGGAACCTGGATAGAAAAAGAGACCCAGTACTTC.

The chain employs TRBV18 and TRBJ2-7; 8 nucleotides agree with TRBD2. CDR1 KGHSH and CDR2 LQKENI come from the germline V gene. The CDR3 is made up of 14 amino acids. V dropped 3 bases and J dropped 4; count of bases not matched to a gene: 5. DNA of the CDR3: TGTGCCAGCTCACCCCCGGGGGGGCAATACGAGCAGTACTTC. Translating it yields CASSPPGGQYEQYF. The full variable domain, completed using reference TRBV18 and TRBJ2-7, is NAGVMQNPRHLVRRRGQEARLRCSPMKGHSHVYWYRQLPEEGLKFMVYLQKENIIDESGMPKERFSAEFPKEGPSILRIQQVVRGDSAAYFCASSPPGGQYEQYFGPGTRLTVT.

This clonotype was detected ten times or more. The rearrangement joins TRBV9 to TRBJ2-5; TRBD1 aligns across 7 bases. Germline lookup yields CDR1 SGDLS and CDR2 YYNGEE. The J segment lost 0 bases and the V segment lost 3 bases, leaving 2 bases of the junction unmatched. This CDR3 region has 14 residues. CDR3 in DNA: TGTGCCAGCAGCGCGACAGGGTACCAAGAGACCCAGTACTTC. This codes for CASSATGYQETQYF.

Relative to its sample, this clonotype is medium-sized. The V call is TRBV6-6, the J call TRBJ1-2; TRBD1 aligns across 12 bases. CDR3 length: 17 amino acids. CDR1 and CDR2 (germline): MNHNY, SVGAGI (reference sequence). V was clipped by 2 bases and J by 4 bases; unmatched bases: 8. CDR3 sequence reads: CASSYTGTGGGVYGYTF. As DNA, the CDR3 is TGTGCCAGCAGTTACACCGGGACAGGGGGCGGTGTCTATGGCTACACCTTC.

This clonotype occurred many times. The chain carries TRBV7-3 and TRBJ1-5; D is ambiguous. The CDR3 has 13 residues. V lost 2 bases to trimming and J lost 7 bases, with 9 bases between them. Per germline, CDR1 SGHTA and CDR2 FQGTGA. This CDR3 reads CASSLFGDQPQHF. CDR3 in DNA: TGTGCCAGCAGCTTATTTGGTGACCAGCCCCAGCATTTT.

This clonotype was seen ten or more times. The J gene is TRBJ2-2, the V gene TRBV12-3 or TRBV12-4, with D perhaps TRBD2 (5 bases). V was cut by 5 bases and J by 4 bases, with 11 bases left in between. The CDR3 is 14 residues long. CDR3 amino acids: CASSASGITGELFF. The CDR3 DNA reads TGTGCCAGCAGTGCGTCCGGGATCACCGGGGAGCTGTTTTTT.

This clonotype has at least ten counts. The chain has TRBV29-1 and TRBJ2-2; 10 positions match TRBD2. The CDR3 has 17 amino acids. Germline CDR1 reads SQVTM; CDR2 reads ANQGSEA. V trimming: 1 base; J trimming: 6 bases; junction bases outside the gene matches: 11. The CDR3 sequence is CSVEGMWASGGPGELFF. CDR3 coding DNA: TGCAGCGTTGAAGGGATGTGGGCTAGCGGGGGACCCGGGGAGCTGTTTTTT.

This clonotype showed up many times. The J gene is TRBJ2-5, the V gene TRBV6-1, with D tentatively TRBD2 (6 bases). The CDR3 covers 13 residues. Germline V gene data show CDR1 as MNHNS and CDR2 as SASEGT. V was shortened by 4 bases and J by 5 bases, with 11 bases between the two germline ends. CDR3 residues: CASSVPGVETQYF. The CDR3 DNA reads as TGTGCCAGCAGTGTTCCGGGGGTGGAGACCCAGTACTTC.

This clonotype was seen repeatedly, ten times or more. The chain is built from TRBV29-1 and TRBJ1-1; 7 nucleotides match TRBD1. Germline V gene lookup returns CDR1 SQVTM and CDR2 ANQGSEA. The CDR3 totals 13 residues. V was pared by 7 bases and J by 1 base, with 6 bases of the junction left unmatched. CDR3 nucleotide sequence: TGCAGCGGAAGAACAGGGGCGAACACTGAAGCTTTCTTT. Its translation: CSGRTGANTEAFF.